The 18 T cell receptor beta chains below come from one sample, sequenced in a study of T cell responses to AZD1222 COVID-19 vaccine. This table comes from immunoSEQ multiplex PCR, and its TCRdb copy is limited to in-frame clones, with some not included. The sample yields some 90,000 clones, 87% seen once. Specimen: peripheral blood, collected on day 0 of AZD1222 vaccination. These receptors were collected from an adult in good health.

V and J are TRBV11-2 and TRBJ2-7; the D is unclear. V lost 5 bases, J lost 4 bases, and 9 bases lay in between. The germline gives CDR1 SGHAT, CDR2 FQNNGV. CDR3 length: 12 residues. CDR3 DNA sequence: TGTGCCAGCAGCGAACAGTCTTACGAGCAGTACTTC. Translated: CASSEQSYEQYF.

Only a few counts were recorded for this clone. The gene calls are TRBV28 and TRBJ1-1, with unresolved D. V was shortened by 4 bases and J by 6 bases, with 21 bases between the two germline ends. The CDR3 is 16 amino acids. Germline V gene data show CDR1 as MDHEN and CDR2 as SYDVKM. The CDR3 coding sequence is TGTGCCAGCAGTTCTCGCGGGGAGGCAAAGGCGGCTGAAGCTTTCTTT. Amino acid sequence: CASSSRGEAKAAEAFF.

The V call is TRBV19, the J call TRBJ1-2; D is perhaps TRBD1 (5 bases). The CDR3 runs 13 residues. Germline CDR1 is LNHDA and CDR2 is SQIVND (reference sequence). V was clipped by 8 bases and J by 2 bases, with 12 bases between them. The CDR3 DNA reads as TGTGCCAGTTCGGGAGGGGAAAACTATGGCTACACCTTC. Encoded protein: CASSGGENYGYTF. Full variable domain (rest looked up from reference TRBV19 and TRBJ1-2): DGGITQSPKYLFRKEGQNVTLSCEQNLNHDAMYWYRQDPGQGLRLIYYSQIVNDFQKGDIAEGYSVSREKKESFPLTVTSAQKNPTAFYLCASSGGENYGYTFGSGTRLTVV.

The rearrangement joins TRBV7-9 to TRBJ1-2; D might be TRBD1 (5 bases). V was clipped by 5 bases and J by 4 bases, with 14 bases between them. There are 14 residues in the CDR3. Germline lookup yields CDR1 SEHNR and CDR2 FQNEAQ (reference sequence). CDR3 in DNA: TGTGCCAGCAGCCCCGCGGGGCTTATCTATGGCTACACCTTC. Its protein product is CASSPAGLIYGYTF.

The chain is built from TRBV6-5 and TRBJ1-1; D possibly corresponds to TRBD1 (5 bases). This CDR3 contains 12 residues. CDR1 is MNHEY and CDR2 is SVGAGI in the germline V gene. Trimming cost V 7 bases and J 7 bases, with 13 bases left between them. The chain's CDR3 is CASTDGAYEAFF. In DNA, the CDR3 is TGTGCCAGCACCGACGGGGCGTATGAAGCTTTCTTT.

The CDR3 DNA sequence: TGTGCCATCAGTGAGACGGACAGGGGCGAAGCTTTCTTT. Amino acids: CAISETDRGEAFF. The chain recombines TRBV10-3 with TRBJ1-1; 9 nucleotides agree with TRBD1. CDR3 length: 13 residues. Germline V gene sequence: CDR1 ENHRY, CDR2 SYGVKD. V lost 2 bases to trimming and J lost 8 bases; unmatched junction nucleotides: 3.

J is TRBJ2-7 and V is TRBV12-5; 8 bases map to TRBD2. The CDR3 consists of 14 residues. Germline V lookup: CDR1 LGHNT, CDR2 FRNRAP. Unmatched junction bases numbered 6, after V lost 6 bases and J lost 2 bases. This CDR3 is CASGPGGGTYEQYF. In DNA form, the CDR3 reads TGTGCTAGTGGGCCTGGCGGGGGGACCTACGAGCAGTACTTC.

The chain is built from TRBV30 and TRBJ1-1; D gene unclear. The CDR3 totals 12 residues. Germline V gene sequence: CDR1 GTSNPN, CDR2 SVGIG (reference sequence). The V end lost 2 bases, the J end lost 11 bases, and 15 bases lay between the germline ends. The CDR3, as DNA: TGTGCCTGGAGTCAGAGGGTGTATGGGGCTTTCTTT. Translated, it gives CAWSQRVYGAFF.

The rearrangement uses TRBV25-1 and TRBJ2-1, with D possibly TRBD2 on 5 matching bases. Germline V gene sequence: CDR1 MGHDK, CDR2 SYGVNS. This CDR3 region has 13 residues. As DNA, the CDR3 is TGTGCAATGAGCGGAGCCTCCTACAATGAGCAGTTCTTC. Translating it yields CAMSGASYNEQFF.

In its sample, this clone was seen once. The J gene is TRBJ1-4, the V gene TRBV16; D is uncertain. Germline V gene sequence: CDR1 KGHSY, CDR2 FQNENV. The CDR3 contains 13 residues. The V end lost 4 bases, the J end lost 7 bases, and 10 bases lay between the germline ends. The CDR3 bases are TGTGCCAGCAGCCTGGTTGCTGGTGAAAAACTGTTTTTT. Protein sequence: CASSLVAGEKLFF.

The chain joins TRBV12-3 or TRBV12-4 to TRBJ1-1; D gene ambiguous. V was trimmed by 2 bases and J by 0 bases, leaving 4 bases between them. The CDR3 consists of 13 residues. The CDR3 loop is CASSLSMNTEAFF. In nucleotides, the CDR3 is TGTGCCAGCAGTTTAAGCATGAACACTGAAGCTTTCTTT.

CDR3 in amino acids: CASSQGGNTIYF. CDR3 DNA: TGTGCCAGCAGCCAGGGGGGAAACACCATATATTTT. The chain recombines TRBV3-1 (or the pseudogene TRBV3-2) with TRBJ1-3; D not resolved. Per the germline V gene, CDR1 is LGHDT and CDR2 is YNNKEL (reference sequence). V dropped 3 bases and J dropped 4 bases, with 4 bases sitting between them. The CDR3 totals 12 residues.

This clone has just a few counts. The V call is TRBV7-2, the J call TRBJ1-6, with D perhaps matching TRBD1 (6 bases). CDR3 length: 17 residues. CDR1 is SGHTA, CDR2 FQGNSA, per germline. Trimming stripped 5 bases from V and 2 bases from J, with 16 bases between. In nucleotides, the CDR3 is TGTGCCAGCAGCGCCCCGGGACAATTGGCCTATAATTCACCCCTCCACTTT. Amino acid sequence: CASSAPGQLAYNSPLHF.

The chain couples TRBV19 to TRBJ1-2, with 9 bases fitting TRBD1. The V gene's germline CDR1 is LNHDA and CDR2 SQIVND (reference sequence). The junction had 5 bases not matched to a gene; V was cut back by 5 bases and J by 7 bases. The CDR3 sequence is 13 residues long. The CDR3 region is CASSWTGEVGYTF. CDR3 bases: TGTGCCAGTAGTTGGACAGGGGAGGTTGGCTACACCTTC.

The genes are TRBV6-1 and TRBJ2-7; TRBD2 aligns across 7 bases. This CDR3 region has 14 residues. Per germline, CDR1 MNHNS and CDR2 SASEGT. The junction had 4 bases not matched to a gene; V was cut back by 2 bases and J by 3 bases. CDR3 bases: TGTGCCAGCAGTGAACGGACTAGGGACTACGAGCAGTACTTC. This translates into CASSERTRDYEQYF.

This clone occurred once. The V gene is TRBV12-3 or TRBV12-4, the J gene TRBJ1-2, with D hard to call. The CDR3 spans 12 residues. V lost 3 bases to trimming and J lost 8 bases, with 10 bases between them. CDR3 sequence reads: CASSFAEWGYTF. Written as DNA, the CDR3 is TGTGCCAGCAGTTTTGCTGAGTGGGGCTACACCTTC.

V and J are TRBV9 and TRBJ1-4; weak D call: TRBD1 (5 bases). CDR1 SGDLS and CDR2 YYNGEE come from the germline V gene. CDR3 length: 16 residues. V lost 3 bases and J lost 4, with 16 bases in between. The CDR3 sequence is CASSAKGEAINEKLFF. The CDR3 coding sequence is TGTGCCAGCAGCGCTAAAGGGGAGGCGATTAATGAAAAACTGTTTTTT.

This clone was found once. This rearrangement joins TRBV7-2 to TRBJ1-2; a weak D match, TRBD1 (6 bases). The CDR3 sequence is 15 residues long. The V gene's germline CDR1 is SGHTA and CDR2 FQGNSA. Trimming removed 3 bases at V and 5 bases at J, with 16 bases between. The CDR3 DNA sequence: TGTGCCAGCAGCTTCGGGGGGAGGGGGAGGTATGGCTACACCTTC. Its protein is CASSFGGRGRYGYTF.